Presented here are 2 T cell receptor beta chains from one specimen sequenced in a study of CD8+CD57+ T cells in acquired aplastic anemia. CDR3 and TCR beta VDJ profiling relied on a genomic DNA template. TCRdb re-derived calls from the reads in MiXCR, one entry per CDR3 protein. The sample holds some 280,000 distinct CDR3 sequences; around 60% are singletons and the top ten take approximately 8%. Sequenced input: sorted CD4+, CD8+, or CD8+CD57+ T cells (not recorded which) from PBMCs. Receptors originate from a human donor with severe aplastic anemia or a healthy control (not recorded which).

This clonotype appeared a few times. The V gene is TRBV24-1, the J gene TRBJ1-2; D gene unclear. V was clipped by 3 bases and J by 2 bases, with 6 bases between them. There are 13 residues in the CDR3. Germline-derived CDR1 and CDR2 are KGHDR and SFDVKD. This CDR3 reads CATSDRVNYGYTF. CDR3 nucleotides: TGTGCCACCAGTGATCGAGTGAACTATGGCTACACCTTC.

The rearrangement joins TRBV7-2 to TRBJ2-7; TRBD1 aligns across 12 bases. The V and J ends lost 5 bases and 9 bases, in that order; junction bases with no gene match: 8. Germline V gene sequence: CDR1 SGHTA, CDR2 FQGNSA. This CDR3 region has 14 residues. In DNA, the CDR3 is TGTGCCAGCAGCCCCACCGGGACAGGGGGCACGCAGTACTTC. Translating gives CASSPTGTGGTQYF. The whole variable domain, remainder taken from reference TRBV7-2 and TRBJ2-7, is GAGVSQSPSNKVTEKGKDVELRCDPISGHTALYWYRQSLGQGLEFLIYFQGNSAPDKSGLPSDRFSAERTGGSVSTLTIQRTQQEDSAVYLCASSPTGTGGTQYFGPGTRLTVT.